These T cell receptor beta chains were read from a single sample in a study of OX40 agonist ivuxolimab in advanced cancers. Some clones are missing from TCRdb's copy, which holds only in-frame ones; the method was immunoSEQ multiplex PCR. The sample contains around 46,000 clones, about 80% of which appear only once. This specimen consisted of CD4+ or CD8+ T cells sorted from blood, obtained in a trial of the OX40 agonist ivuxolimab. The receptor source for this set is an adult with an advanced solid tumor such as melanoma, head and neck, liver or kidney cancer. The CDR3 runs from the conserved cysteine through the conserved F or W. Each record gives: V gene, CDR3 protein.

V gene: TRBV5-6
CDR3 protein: CASSLAILQAGNNEQFF

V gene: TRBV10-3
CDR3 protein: CAISKIREQFF

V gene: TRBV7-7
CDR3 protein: CASSLSGTSVPNEQFF

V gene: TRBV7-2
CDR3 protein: CASSLGSRGGAFREQYF

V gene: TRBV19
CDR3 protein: CASTPRDSDPNEQFF

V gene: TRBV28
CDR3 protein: CASSFGGNYGYTF

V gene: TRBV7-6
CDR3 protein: CASSATPGPSAYTQYF

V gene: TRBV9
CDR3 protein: CASSVGFGSYEQYF

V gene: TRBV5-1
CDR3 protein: CASSPGGGNEQFF

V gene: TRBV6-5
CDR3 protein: CGSKGGGQPQHF

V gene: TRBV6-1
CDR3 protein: CASSASLWTQKYNEQFF

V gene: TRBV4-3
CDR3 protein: CASSQEYLTRNTIYF